This record looks at one T cell receptor (beta chain) sequence and its context. Its specificity is not known. TCRdb re-called the reads with MiXCR, one entry per CDR3 protein. The sample lists 400,000 to 600,000 distinct CDR3 sequences; under 45% were seen once. The record originates from a study of T cell repertoires in cytomegalovirus infection. Study-wide context: Both a matching HLA type and CMV infection were indicated by public TCR beta signatures.

The V end lost 3 bases, the J end lost 3 bases, and 13 bases lay between the germline ends. The germline V gene has CDR1 SNHLY and CDR2 FYNNEI. The CDR3 length is 15 residues. This TCR derives from a human donor in good health (CMV status not recorded). Some clones in this sample may be carry-over from other donors' samples. The V call is TRBV2, the J call TRBJ2-3; D remains ambiguous. Sample: cultured PBMCs, taken from culture after CMV antigen stimulation. CDR3 region: CASSDWALGTDTQYF. DNA for the CDR3: TGTGCCAGCAGTGATTGGGCCCTCGGGACAGATACGCAGTATTTT.